This record covers a single T cell receptor beta chain. The data are from a study of blood T cell repertoires in COVID-19. In the study overall: The United States, Italy and Spain supplied acute and convalescent COVID-19 samples. From T cells, B-cell-depleted T cells, or PBMCs came the material, which was cDNA or gDNA.

Participants spanned ages about 18 to 90 years and resided in around 25 US areas. The CDR3 is made up of 14 amino acids. Trimming stripped 2 bases from V and 4 bases from J, with 11 bases between. Germline CDR1 reads SNHLY; CDR2 reads FYNNEI. Sequenced by immunoSEQ multiplex PCR; TCRdb stores in-frame clones only, minus some. The data show approximately 440,000 clones, with 90% seen just once and under 0.7% held by the top ten. This rearrangement joins TRBV2 to TRBJ1-2; D is perhaps TRBD1 (6 bases). Sequenced input: PBMCs or T cells enriched from blood (not recorded which). This TCR was recovered from a man aged 18 to 30 who had recovered from COVID-19. CDR3 region: CASSEQGRSYGYTF. The CDR3 DNA reads as TGTGCCAGCAGTGAACAGGGGCGATCCTATGGCTACACCTTC.